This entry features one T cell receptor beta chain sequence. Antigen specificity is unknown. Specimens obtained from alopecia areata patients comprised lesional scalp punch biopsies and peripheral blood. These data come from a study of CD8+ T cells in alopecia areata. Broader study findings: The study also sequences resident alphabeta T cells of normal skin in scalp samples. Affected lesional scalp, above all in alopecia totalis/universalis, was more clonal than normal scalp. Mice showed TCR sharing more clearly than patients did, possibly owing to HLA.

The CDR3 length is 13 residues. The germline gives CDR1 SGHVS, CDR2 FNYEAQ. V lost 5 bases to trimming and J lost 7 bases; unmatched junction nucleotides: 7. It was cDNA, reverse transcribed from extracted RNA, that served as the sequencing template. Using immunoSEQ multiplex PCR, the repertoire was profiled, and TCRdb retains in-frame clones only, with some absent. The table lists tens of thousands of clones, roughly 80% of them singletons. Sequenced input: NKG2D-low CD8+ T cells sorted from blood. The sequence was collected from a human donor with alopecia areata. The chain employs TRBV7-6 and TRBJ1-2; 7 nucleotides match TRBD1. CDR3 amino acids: CASSPTGHFGYTF. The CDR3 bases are TGTGCCAGCAGCCCGACAGGGCACTTTGGCTACACCTTC.